The clone carrying this T cell receptor beta chain was seen a handful of times. This specimen belongs to a study of CD8+CD57+ T cells in acquired aplastic anemia. Genomic DNA constituted the template upon which TCR beta VDJ and CDR3 profiling was performed. TCRdb used MiXCR to reprocess the reads, holding one entry per CDR3 protein. Of some 170,000 distinct CDR3 sequences listed, 60% to 80% were seen once; the top ten hold approximately 48%. V lost 6 bases and J lost 8, with 8 bases in between. Germline lookup yields CDR1 MNHEY and CDR2 SVGAGI. The CDR3 is made up of 11 amino acids. It was patients with CD8+CD57+ cell expansion by flow cytometry who were chosen for sequencing. Among the patients, none had received any therapy at the time of blood sampling.

The sample taken for sequencing was sorted CD4+, CD8+, or CD8+CD57+ T cells (not recorded which) from PBMCs. The genes are TRBV6-5 and TRBJ2-1, with D uncertain. The source of this sequence is a human donor with aplastic anemia. The CDR3 loop reads CASRSRDEQFF. The CDR3 DNA follows: TGTGCCAGCAGATCCCGGGATGAGCAGTTCTTC.